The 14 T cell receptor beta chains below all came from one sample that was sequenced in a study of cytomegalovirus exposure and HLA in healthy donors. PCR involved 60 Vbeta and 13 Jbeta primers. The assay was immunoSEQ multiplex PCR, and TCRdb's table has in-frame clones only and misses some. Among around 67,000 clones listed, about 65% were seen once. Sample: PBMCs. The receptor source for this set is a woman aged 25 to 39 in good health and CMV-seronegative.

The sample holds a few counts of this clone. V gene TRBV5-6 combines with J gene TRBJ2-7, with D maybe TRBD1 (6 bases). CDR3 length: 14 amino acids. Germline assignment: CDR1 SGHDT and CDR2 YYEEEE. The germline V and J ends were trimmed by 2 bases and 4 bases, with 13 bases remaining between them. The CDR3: CASSFLGHIYEQYF. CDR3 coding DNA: TGTGCCAGCAGCTTCTTGGGACATATTTACGAGCAGTACTTC. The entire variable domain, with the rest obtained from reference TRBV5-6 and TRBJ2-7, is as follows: DAGVTQSPTHLIKTRGQQVTLRCSPKSGHDTVSWYQQALGQGPQFIFQYYEEEERQRGNFPDRFSGHQFPNYSSELNVNALLLGDSALYLCASSFLGHIYEQYFGPGTRLTVT.

CDR3 in amino acids: CASSASTGELYEQYF. The CDR3 nucleotides are TGTGCCAGCAGCGCTTCGACAGGGGAGCTCTACGAGCAGTACTTC. The J gene is TRBJ2-7, the V gene TRBV7-9; 8 bases are shared with TRBD1. Germline V lookup: CDR1 SEHNR, CDR2 FQNEAQ (reference sequence). With 5 bases clipped from V and 3 bases from J, the junction kept 9 bases outside the gene matches. The CDR3 covers 15 residues. Full variable domain (missing parts from reference TRBV7-9 and TRBJ2-7): DTGVSQNPRHKITKRGQNVTFRCDPISEHNRLYWYRQTLGQGPEFLTYFQNEAQLEKSRLLSDRFSAERPKGSFSTLEIQRTEQGDSAMYLCASSASTGELYEQYFGPGTRLTVT.

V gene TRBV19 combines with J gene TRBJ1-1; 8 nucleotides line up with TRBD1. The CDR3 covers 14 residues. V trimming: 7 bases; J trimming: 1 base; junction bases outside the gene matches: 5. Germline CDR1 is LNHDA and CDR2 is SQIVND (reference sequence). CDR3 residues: CASTPGQENTEAFF. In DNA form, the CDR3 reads TGTGCCAGTACCCCGGGACAGGAGAACACTGAAGCTTTCTTT.

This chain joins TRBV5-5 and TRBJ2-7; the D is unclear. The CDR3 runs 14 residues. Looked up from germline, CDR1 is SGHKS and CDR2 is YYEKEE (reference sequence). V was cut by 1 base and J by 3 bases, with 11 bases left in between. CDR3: CASSLWADGYEQYF. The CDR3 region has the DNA TGTGCCAGCAGCTTGTGGGCCGACGGCTACGAGCAGTACTTC.

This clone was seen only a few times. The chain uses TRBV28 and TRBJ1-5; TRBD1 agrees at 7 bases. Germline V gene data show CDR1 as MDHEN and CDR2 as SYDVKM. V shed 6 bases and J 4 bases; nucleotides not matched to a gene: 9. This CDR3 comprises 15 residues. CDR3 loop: CASSPTGLINQPQHF. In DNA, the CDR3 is TGTGCCAGCAGCCCGACAGGGTTGATTAATCAGCCCCAGCATTTT. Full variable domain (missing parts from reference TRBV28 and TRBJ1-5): DVKVTQSSRYLVKRTGEKVFLECVQDMDHENMFWYRQDPGLGLRLIYFSYDVKMKEKGDIPEGYSVSREKKERFSLILESASTNQTSMYLCASSPTGLINQPQHFGDGTRLSIL.

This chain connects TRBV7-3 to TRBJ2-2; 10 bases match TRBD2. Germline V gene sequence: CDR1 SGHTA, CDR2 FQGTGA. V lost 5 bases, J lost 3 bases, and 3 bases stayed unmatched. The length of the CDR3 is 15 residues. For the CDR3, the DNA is TGTGCCAGCAGCGAGCGGGGGGGGGACACCGGGGAGCTGTTTTTT. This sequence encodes CASSERGGDTGELFF.

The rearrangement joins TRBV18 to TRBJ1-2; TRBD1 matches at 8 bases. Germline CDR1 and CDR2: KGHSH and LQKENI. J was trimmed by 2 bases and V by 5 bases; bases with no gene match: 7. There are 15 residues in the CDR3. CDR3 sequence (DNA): TGTGCCAGCTCAAAGCTACAGGGGGGAAACTATGGCTACACCTTC. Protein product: CASSKLQGGNYGYTF.

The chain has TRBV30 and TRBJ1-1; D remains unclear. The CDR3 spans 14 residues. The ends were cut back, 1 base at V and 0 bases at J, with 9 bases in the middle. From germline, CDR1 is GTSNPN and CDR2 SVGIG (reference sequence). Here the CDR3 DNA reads TGTGCCTGGAGTGAGCCCCATCTGAACACTGAAGCTTTCTTT. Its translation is CAWSEPHLNTEAFF. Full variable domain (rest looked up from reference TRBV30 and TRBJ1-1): SQTIHQWPATLVQPVGSPLSLECTVEGTSNPNLYWYRQAAGRGLQLLFYSVGIGQISSEVPQNLSASRPQDRQFILSSKKLLLSDSGFYLCAWSEPHLNTEAFFGQGTRLTVV.

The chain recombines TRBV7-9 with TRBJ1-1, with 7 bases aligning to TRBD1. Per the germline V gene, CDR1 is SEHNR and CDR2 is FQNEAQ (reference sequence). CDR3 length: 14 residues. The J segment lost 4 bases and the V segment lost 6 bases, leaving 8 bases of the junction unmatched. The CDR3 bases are TGTGCCAGCAGAACCCAGGGGGAGGCCACTGAAGCTTTCTTT. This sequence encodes CASRTQGEATEAFF.

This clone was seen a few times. CDR3 nucleotides: TGTGCCAGCAGCTGGTCCGGGACAGGGGGGGTGGATGAGCAGTTCTTC. Its translation is CASSWSGTGGVDEQFF. The V and J genes are TRBV7-2 and TRBJ2-1, with 11 bases that match TRBD1. Germline V gene data show CDR1 as SGHTA and CDR2 as FQGNSA. The CDR3 consists of 16 residues. V shed 4 bases, J shed 8 bases, and the junction held 10 bases outside the gene matches.

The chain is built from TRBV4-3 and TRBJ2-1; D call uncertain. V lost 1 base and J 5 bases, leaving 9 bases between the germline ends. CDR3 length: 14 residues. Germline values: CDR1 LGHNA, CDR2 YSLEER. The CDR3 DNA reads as TGCGCCAGCAGCCAAGGGGCAGCAAACAATGAGCAGTTCTTC. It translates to CASSQGAANNEQFF.

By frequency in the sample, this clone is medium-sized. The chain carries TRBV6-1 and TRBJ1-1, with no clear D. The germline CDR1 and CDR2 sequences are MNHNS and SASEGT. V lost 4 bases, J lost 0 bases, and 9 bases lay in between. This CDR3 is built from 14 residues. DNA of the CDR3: TGTGCCAGCAGTGCCTGGACTGTGAACACTGAAGCTTTCTTT. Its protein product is CASSAWTVNTEAFF.

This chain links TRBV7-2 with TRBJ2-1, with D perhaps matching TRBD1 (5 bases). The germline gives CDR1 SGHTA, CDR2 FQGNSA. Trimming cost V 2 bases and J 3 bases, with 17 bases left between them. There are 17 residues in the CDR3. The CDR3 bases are TGTGCCAGCAGCTTACGGACCTCCTTGGGGCGCTACAATGAGCAGTTCTTC. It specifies CASSLRTSLGRYNEQFF.

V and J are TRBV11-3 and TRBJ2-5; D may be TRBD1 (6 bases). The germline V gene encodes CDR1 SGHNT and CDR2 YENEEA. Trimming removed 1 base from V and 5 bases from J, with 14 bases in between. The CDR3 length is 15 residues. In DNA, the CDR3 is TGTGCCAGCAGCTTAGTGTGGGGGCTAGCCGAGACCCAGTACTTC. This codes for CASSLVWGLAETQYF.